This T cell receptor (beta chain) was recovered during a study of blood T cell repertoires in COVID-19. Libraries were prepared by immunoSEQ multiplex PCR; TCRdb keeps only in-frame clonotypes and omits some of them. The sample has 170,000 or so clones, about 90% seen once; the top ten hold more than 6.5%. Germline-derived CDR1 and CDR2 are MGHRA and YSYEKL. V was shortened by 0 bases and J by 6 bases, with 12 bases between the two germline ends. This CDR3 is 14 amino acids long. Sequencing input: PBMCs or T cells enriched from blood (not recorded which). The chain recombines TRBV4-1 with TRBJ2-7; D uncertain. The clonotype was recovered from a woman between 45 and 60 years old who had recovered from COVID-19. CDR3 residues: CASSQDPRIGEQYF. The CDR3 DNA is TGCGCCAGCAGCCAAGATCCGAGGATTGGCGAGCAGTACTTC.